This T cell receptor (beta chain) was captured by sequencing in a study of T cell responses to AZD1222 COVID-19 vaccine. The method was immunoSEQ multiplex PCR; TCRdb's version includes in-frame clones alone and lacks a portion of them. The table has 150,000 to 200,000 clones, less than 95% seen once. The CDR3 runs to 13 residues. Trimming took 7 bases from V and 5 from J; bases not matched to a gene: 5. This TCR derives from an adult in good health. V and J are TRBV12-3 or TRBV12-4 and TRBJ2-7, with 10 bases matching TRBD2. The sample consisted of peripheral blood, taken on day 0 of AZD1222 vaccination. The DNA for the CDR3 is TGTGCCAGCACTAGCGGGAGTGGCGACGAGCAGTACTTC. Encoded protein: CASTSGSGDEQYF.